This note documents a single T cell receptor (beta chain) sequence. No antigen is known for it. V dropped 6 bases and J dropped 1 base, with 13 bases sitting between them. The CDR3 loop spans 14 amino acids. CDR1 is LNHDA and CDR2 is SQIVND in the germline V gene (reference sequence). The data were taken from a study of CD8+ T cells in alopecia areata. General observations from the study: In patients, TCRs were shared less clearly than in mice, and HLA may possibly be involved.

The sequencing template was cDNA reverse transcribed from extracted RNA. The data were produced by immunoSEQ multiplex PCR, yet TCRdb's version contains in-frame clones alone and is incomplete. The sample consists of about 150,000 clones, less than 65% of them appearing once. V is TRBV19 and J is TRBJ2-7; D remains unclear. Material: CD8+ T cells sorted from blood. This TCR came from a human donor in good health. The CDR3 region is CASSWQAPSYEQYF. The DNA for the CDR3 is TGTGCCAGTAGCTGGCAGGCCCCTTCCTACGAGCAGTACTTC.